This T cell receptor (beta chain) originates from a study of blood T cell repertoires in COVID-19. Study-level information: The cDNA or gDNA used as material had been derived from T cells, B-cell-depleted T cells, or PBMCs.

This CDR3 has 13 amino acids. From germline, CDR1 is SGHRS and CDR2 YFSETQ. J gave up 7 bases and V 5 bases, and 5 bases lay outside the gene matches. Under the authors' procedure: Scientists estimated how many nucleated cells there were by amplifying reference gene primers. Clones were sequenced by immunoSEQ multiplex PCR, and TCRdb holds only the in-frame ones, with some missing. V, J and clone size reflect that table, while D and trimming were determined from the DNA. The sample shows about 150,000 clones, 76% of them seen only once. V usage is TRBV5-1 and J usage is TRBJ1-2; TRBD1 aligns across 10 bases. Material for sequencing was peripheral blood. This TCR came from a woman aged 80 or over with acute or convalescent COVID-19. The DNA for the CDR3 is TGCGCCAGCAGGAAGACAGGGGGCGCTGGCTACACCTTC. Protein product: CASRKTGGAGYTF.